The 20 T cell receptor beta chains below were found in one sample sequenced in a study of blood T cell repertoires in COVID-19. Assay used: immunoSEQ multiplex PCR; TCRdb lists only in-frame clones, some missing. The sample includes 110,000 to 150,000 clones, roughly 84% of them seen just once. The specimen sequenced was peripheral blood. The receptors were sampled from a human donor in a cohort sampled during active COVID-19.

The J gene is TRBJ2-5, the V gene TRBV9, with 9 bases fitting TRBD2. From germline, CDR1 is SGDLS and CDR2 YYNGEE. The CDR3 consists of 16 residues. The V and J ends lost 0 bases and 5 bases, in that order; junction bases with no gene match: 8. The CDR3: CASSVEGGGARETQYF. The DNA for the CDR3 is TGTGCCAGCAGCGTAGAGGGCGGGGGGGCCCGTGAGACCCAGTACTTC.

The chain employs TRBV7-2 and TRBJ1-2; 9 positions agree with TRBD1. Germline lookup yields CDR1 SGHTA and CDR2 FQGNSA. The CDR3 has 17 amino acids. Trimming at V came to 2 bases and at J to 5 bases, leaving 12 bases not matched to a gene. The CDR3 coding sequence is TGTGCCAGCAGCTTAAACCCCTCCGGGACAGGGTCATATGGCTACACCTTC. This translates into CASSLNPSGTGSYGYTF.

The rearrangement uses TRBV7-6 and TRBJ1-2; TRBD1 matches 7 bases. V shed 5 bases and J 7 bases; nucleotides not matched to a gene: 10. In germline, CDR1 is SGHVS, CDR2 FNYEAQ. The CDR3 spans 14 residues. The CDR3 protein is CASSAGQVVGGYTF. CDR3 DNA: TGTGCCAGCAGCGCAGGACAGGTGGTGGGTGGCTACACCTTC.

The chain has TRBV19 and TRBJ1-1; D ambiguous. Germline CDR1 is LNHDA and CDR2 is SQIVND (reference sequence). V gave up 1 base and J gave up 5 bases, with 5 bases separating them. This CDR3 spans 12 amino acids. The CDR3 here is CASSIASTEAFF. The CDR3 nucleotides are TGTGCCAGTAGTATAGCCTCGACTGAAGCTTTCTTT.

This chain uses TRBV19 with TRBJ2-2; the D is unclear. CDR1 and CDR2 (germline): LNHDA, SQIVND (reference sequence). V was clipped by 10 bases and J by 3 bases, with 9 bases between them. The CDR3 is made up of 12 amino acids. This chain's CDR3 is CATRGDTGELFF. For the CDR3, the DNA is TGTGCCACCAGAGGAGACACCGGGGAGCTGTTTTTT.

The rearrangement uses TRBV11-3 and TRBJ2-1; D possibly corresponds to TRBD2 (6 bases). The CDR3 is 18 residues long. CDR1 is SGHNT, CDR2 YENEEA, per germline. Trimming removed 2 bases from V and 4 bases from J, with 21 bases in between. In DNA form, the CDR3 reads TGTGCCAGCAGCTTAAGACCCGGGGGTGCCAAACCTTACAATGAGCAGTTCTTC. Translated, it gives CASSLRPGGAKPYNEQFF.

This clone was recorded a few times. The gene calls are TRBV24-1 and TRBJ2-1; 7 positions agree with TRBD2. The V segment lost 5 bases and the J segment 7 bases; nucleotides outside the gene matches: 16. Germline CDR1 is KGHDR and CDR2 is SFDVKD. The CDR3 runs 17 residues. The CDR3 is CATSGSRWGRARNEQFF. In nucleotides, the CDR3 is TGTGCCACCAGTGGCTCCCGGTGGGGGAGGGCCCGAAATGAGCAGTTCTTC.

This chain links TRBV6-2 or TRBV6-3 with TRBJ1-1; D unresolved. Germline assignment: CDR1 MNHEY and CDR2 SVGEGT. The V and J ends lost 5 bases and 8 bases respectively, with 18 bases between them. The CDR3 is 14 residues long. In nucleotides, the CDR3 is TGTGCCAGCAGTCCCCGCAGAGGGCGGGCCGAAGCTTTCTTT. Its translation: CASSPRRGRAEAFF.

This clone has just a few counts. The chain has TRBV28 and TRBJ1-1; TRBD1 matches 8 bases. Germline V gene sequence: CDR1 MDHEN, CDR2 SYDVKM. The trim removed 8 bases at V and 6 bases at J, leaving 8 bases unmatched. This CDR3 has 13 amino acids. The CDR3 here is CASEIQGAAEAFF. DNA of the CDR3: TGTGCCAGCGAAATTCAGGGGGCTGCTGAAGCTTTCTTT. Together with reference TRBV28 and TRBJ1-1, the CDR3 gives the full variable domain: DVKVTQSSRYLVKRTGEKVFLECVQDMDHENMFWYRQDPGLGLRLIYFSYDVKMKEKGDIPEGYSVSREKKERFSLILESASTNQTSMYLCASEIQGAAEAFFGQGTRLTVV.

This clone occurred once. The CDR3 loop reads CASYWAVSANYGYTF. In nucleotides, the CDR3 is TGTGCCAGTTACTGGGCCGTTTCAGCTAACTATGGCTACACCTTC. The chain is built from TRBV27 and TRBJ1-2; D unresolved. Trimming stripped 9 bases from V and 0 bases from J, with 17 bases between. Germline V gene sequence: CDR1 MNHEY, CDR2 SMNVEV (reference sequence). The CDR3 loop spans 15 amino acids.

Only one count was recorded for this clone. V gene TRBV4-2 combines with J gene TRBJ2-2; D ambiguous. The CDR3 has 15 amino acids. The V end was cut by 1 base, the J end by 3 bases, with 9 bases between. Germline loops: CDR1 LGHNA, CDR2 YNFKEQ. CDR3 nucleotides: TGTGCCAGCAGCCAAGGAACAGAAGACACCGGGGAGCTGTTTTTT. Translation gives CASSQGTEDTGELFF.

The gene calls are TRBV25-1 and TRBJ1-2; 8 bases agree with TRBD1. V was pared by 1 base and J by 5 bases, with 6 bases of the junction left unmatched. CDR3 length: 15 amino acids. Per the germline V gene, CDR1 is MGHDK and CDR2 is SYGVNS. CDR3 sequence: CASSELQGARYGYTF. The DNA of the CDR3 is TGTGCCAGCAGTGAATTGCAGGGGGCCCGGTATGGCTACACCTTC.

The V call is TRBV7-9, the J call TRBJ1-3, with 7 bases identical to TRBD1. J gave up 2 bases and V 4 bases, and 5 bases lay outside the gene matches. Germline lookup yields CDR1 SEHNR and CDR2 FQNEAQ (reference sequence). The CDR3 covers 15 residues. DNA for the CDR3: TGTGCCAGCAGCTCCCCGACAGGGACTGGAAACACCATATATTTT. Translated, it gives CASSSPTGTGNTIYF.

This clone was seen just once. The chain is built from TRBV6-2 or TRBV6-3 and TRBJ2-2; 8 bases are a match to TRBD1. V was pared by 6 bases and J by 4 bases, with 13 bases of the junction left unmatched. CDR3 length: 17 amino acids. Germline assignment: CDR1 MNHEY and CDR2 SVGEGT. The CDR3 DNA reads TGTGCCAGCAGCCGGCTCGGACAGGGTATTAGCACCGGGGAGCTGTTTTTT. It yields the protein CASSRLGQGISTGELFF.

V usage is TRBV3-1 (or the pseudogene TRBV3-2) and J usage is TRBJ1-2; TRBD1 agrees at 8 bases. CDR1 is LGHDT, CDR2 YNNKEL, per germline (reference sequence). CDR3 size: 14 residues. V trimming: 1 base; J trimming: 8 bases; junction bases outside the gene matches: 6. In nucleotides, the CDR3 is TGTGCCAGCAGCCAAGCAACAGGGGGTAGGGGCTACACCTTC. This gives the protein CASSQATGGRGYTF.

This chain joins TRBV11-3 and TRBJ2-5; 9 bases agree with TRBD1. The CDR3 is made up of 18 amino acids. Germline trimming cut 4 bases from V and 10 bases from J; bases unmatched to any gene: 22. The germline V gene has CDR1 SGHNT and CDR2 YENEEA. The CDR3 nucleotides read TGTGCCAGCAGCTCAGGGGGACAGGGCCCCGCCGTTAGGGGTGGCCAGTACTTC. This sequence encodes CASSSGGQGPAVRGGQYF.

The chain combines TRBV12-3 or TRBV12-4 with TRBJ1-5, with a possible D match to TRBD1 (5 bases). Trimming cost V 2 bases and J 6 bases, with 8 bases left between them. This CDR3 is 13 amino acids long. This CDR3 reads CASSLQGVQPQHF. The CDR3 nucleotides read TGTGCCAGCAGTTTACAAGGGGTTCAGCCCCAGCATTTT.

V and J are TRBV30 and TRBJ2-1; tentative D call: TRBD2 (5 bases). The V end was cut by 1 base, the J end by 8 bases, with 6 bases between. The CDR3 is 11 amino acids. Germline V gene sequence: CDR1 GTSNPN, CDR2 SVGIG (reference sequence). Here the CDR3 reads CAWSERDEQFF. The CDR3 DNA is TGTGCCTGGAGTGAGAGGGATGAGCAGTTCTTC.

V is TRBV3-1 (or the pseudogene TRBV3-2) and J is TRBJ2-1, with 8 bases lining up with TRBD2. V lost 1 base, J lost 10 bases, and 6 bases stayed unmatched. The germline V gene encodes CDR1 LGHDT and CDR2 YNNKEL (reference sequence). The CDR3 contains 14 residues. CDR3 DNA sequence: TGTGCCAGCAGCCAAGTGGTAGCGGGGCAAGAGCAGTTCTTC. Translating gives CASSQVVAGQEQFF.

The chain links TRBV23-1 to TRBJ1-2; 9 bases are shared with TRBD1. TRBV23-1 is placed among ORFs of uncertain function. The V gene end was trimmed by 4 bases and the J gene end by 7 bases; junction bases not matched to a gene: 10. The CDR3 runs 15 residues. The DNA for the CDR3 is TGCGCCAGCAGTCGCTGGGACAGGGTCATAGGTGGCTACACCTTC. Translation: CASSRWDRVIGGYTF.